This TCR beta chain was found in a study of cytomegalovirus exposure and HLA in healthy donors. Study-wide context: A subsequent analysis stated that the 110 or so validation repertoires were run on the same platform as the approximately 610 first-cohort repertoires.

Concerning this clone itself: What it recognizes is unknown.

The V end lost 10 bases, the J end lost 7 bases, and 13 bases lay between the germline ends. Germline V gene lookup returns CDR1 SNHLY and CDR2 FYNNEI. CDR3 size: 11 residues. Profiling relied on immunoSEQ multiplex PCR, and the TCRdb table lists in-frame clones only, not all of them. This sample carries 130,000 or so clones, 80% to 90% of them seen once, and the ten largest clones take over 1%. Study outcomes and limitations: Published work reported that the classifier diagnosed cytomegalovirus status with high specificity and sensitivity. The authors enumerated over 150 TCR beta chains as linked to cytomegalovirus. Rarity held for most TCR sequences, but there were some public TCRs that occurred in many donors.

V usage is TRBV2 and J usage is TRBJ1-1; D might be TRBD1 (6 bases). The clonotype was recovered from a woman under 30 in good health and CMV-seronegative. Source material: PBMCs. CDR3 region: CATKQGIEAFF. CDR3 coding DNA: TGTGCCACCAAACAGGGTATTGAAGCTTTCTTT.